The 14 T cell receptor beta chains listed next were all sequenced from one sample in a study of T-cell reconstitution after alpha-beta-depleted transplantation in children. Preparation of the TCRbeta library was carried out with unique molecular identifiers. TCRdb independently ran MiXCR on the PCR reads; one entry per CDR3 protein. The table has fewer than 400,000 distinct CDR3 sequences, approximately 20% seen once; the top ten hold around 4%. Sequencing used PBMCs from the stem cell graft donor, obtained from the stem cell graft. The receptors derive from a human donor who donated a stem cell graft to a child with acute myeloid leukemia.

The table lists this clonotype with a few counts. The V gene is TRBV9, the J gene TRBJ2-3; 11 bases fit TRBD2. Germline V gene sequence: CDR1 SGDLS, CDR2 YYNGEE. J was trimmed by 7 bases and V by 0 bases; bases with no gene match: 10. CDR3 size: 17 residues. In nucleotides, the CDR3 is TGTGCCAGCAGCGTAGCGCCGACTAGCGGGATGGAGAATACGCAGTATTTT. It encodes CASSVAPTSGMENTQYF.

In this sample, this clonotype turned up many times. The gene calls are TRBV4-1 and TRBJ2-1; D is ambiguous. CDR1 is MGHRA, CDR2 YSYEKL, per germline. This CDR3 spans 14 amino acids. The V end lost 1 base, the J end lost 3 bases, and 7 bases lay between the germline ends. In nucleotides, the CDR3 is TGCGCCAGCAGCCAAGTTCTCAGCTACAATGAGCAGTTCTTC. The encoded protein is CASSQVLSYNEQFF.

The chain employs TRBV6-6 and TRBJ2-7; D call uncertain. Looked up from germline, CDR1 is MNHNY and CDR2 is SVGAGI (reference sequence). V gave up 7 bases and J gave up 3 bases, with 10 bases separating them. The CDR3 is 12 residues long. CDR3 nucleotides: TGTGCCAGCACTGCTACACTCTACGAGCAGTACTTC. Translated, it gives CASTATLYEQYF.

V usage is TRBV7-2 and J usage is TRBJ2-3; D unclear. CDR1 is SGHTA and CDR2 is FQGNSA in the germline V gene. This CDR3 has 13 residues. Trimming shortened V by 3 bases and J by 3 bases, and 7 bases separated the two germline ends. The DNA for the CDR3 is TGTGCCAGCAGCTTCGGGCGGACAGATACGCAGTATTTT. Translating it yields CASSFGRTDTQYF.

V and J are TRBV5-1 and TRBJ2-4; 9 positions match TRBD1. CDR3 length: 16 amino acids. V trimming: 0 bases; J trimming: 0 bases; junction bases outside the gene matches: 1. Germline V gene sequence: CDR1 SGHRS, CDR2 YFSETQ. CDR3 coding DNA: TGCGCCAGCAGCTTGGGACAGGGGGTAGCCAAAAACATTCAGTACTTC. Amino acid sequence: CASSLGQGVAKNIQYF.

In this sample, this clonotype turned up a few times. The chain is built from TRBV20-1 and TRBJ2-4; D is unresolved. The CDR3 is made up of 11 amino acids. Trimming took 3 bases from V and 16 from J, leaving 16 bases between them. Per germline, CDR1 DFQATT and CDR2 SNEGSKA (reference sequence). The CDR3 sequence: CSARGGPGLYF. DNA of the CDR3: TGCAGTGCTAGGGGCGGACCTGGCCTCTACTTC.

This clonotype came up many times. This rearrangement joins TRBV4-2 to TRBJ2-6, with D perhaps matching TRBD1 (6 bases). Germline lookup yields CDR1 LGHNA and CDR2 YNFKEQ. V was pared by 0 bases and J by 1 base, with 7 bases between. There are 16 residues in the CDR3. The CDR3 protein is CASSQDRGSGANVLTF. In DNA, the CDR3 is TGTGCCAGCAGCCAAGACAGGGGTTCTGGGGCCAACGTCCTGACTTTC.

This clonotype was found once. DNA of the CDR3: TGCGCCAGCAGCTTGGAAGGGGGCTACACCTTC. The encoded protein is CASSLEGGYTF. The chain combines TRBV5-1 with TRBJ1-2; no definite D call. CDR1 is SGHRS and CDR2 is YFSETQ in the germline V gene. The CDR3 is 11 amino acids. Trimming removed 0 bases at V and 8 bases at J, with 5 bases between.

This clonotype was picked up a small number of times. V gene TRBV7-9 combines with J gene TRBJ1-4; possible D gene TRBD1, 5 bases. Trimming took off 4 bases at V and 7 bases at J, with 16 bases between the two ends. The CDR3 contains 15 residues. The germline gives CDR1 SEHNR, CDR2 FQNEAQ (reference sequence). CDR3 protein: CASSYLGGIGEKLFF. The CDR3 bases are TGTGCCAGCAGCTACCTCGGGGGGATCGGTGAAAAACTGTTTTTT.

The chain couples TRBV4-1 to TRBJ1-5, with a tentative D call TRBD1 (5 bases). This CDR3 has 14 amino acids. Trimming pared 0 bases from V and 5 bases from J, leaving 8 bases between. CDR1 and CDR2 from the germline V gene are MGHRA and YSYEKL. The CDR3: CASSQEQAYQPQHF. The CDR3 DNA sequence: TGCGCCAGCAGCCAAGAACAGGCCTATCAGCCCCAGCATTTT.

This clonotype was detected only a few times. The rearrangement uses TRBV5-1 and TRBJ2-1, with 8 bases matching TRBD2. CDR3 length equals 16 residues. CDR1 is SGHRS, CDR2 YFSETQ, per germline. J gave up 4 bases and V 4 bases, and 10 bases lay outside the gene matches. The CDR3 region is CASSPSRTGGYNEQFF. CDR3 nucleotide sequence: TGCGCCAGCAGCCCAAGTAGGACGGGGGGGTACAATGAGCAGTTCTTC. The full variable domain, with the rest looked up from reference TRBV5-1 and TRBJ2-1, is KAGVTQTPRYLIKTRGQQVTLSCSPISGHRSVSWYQQTPGQGLQFLFEYFSETQRNKGNFPGRFSGRQFSNSRSEMNVSTLELGDSALYLCASSPSRTGGYNEQFFGPGTRLTVL.

The gene calls are TRBV15 and TRBJ2-2; 9 bases line up with TRBD1. Unmatched junction bases numbered 5, after V lost 2 bases and J lost 1 base. The CDR3 sequence is 17 residues long. Germline lookup yields CDR1 LNHNV and CDR2 YYDKDF (reference sequence). CDR3 DNA sequence: TGTGCCACCAGCAGAAAGAGGGGACAGGGGAACACCGGGGAGCTGTTTTTT. Its translation is CATSRKRGQGNTGELFF. Based on the CDR3 plus reference TRBV15 and TRBJ2-2, the full variable domain is DAMVIQNPRYQVTQFGKPVTLSCSQTLNHNVMYWYQQKSSQAPKLLFHYYDKDFNNEADTPDNFQSRRPNTSFCFLDIRSPGLGDTAMYLCATSRKRGQGNTGELFFGEGSRLTVL.

The rearrangement joins TRBV6-2 or TRBV6-3 to TRBJ2-3, with 7 bases matching TRBD1. The CDR3 runs 16 residues. Losses at the gene ends were 0 bases for V and 4 bases for J; bases not matched to a gene: 7. CDR1 is MNHEY, CDR2 SVGEGT, per germline. For the CDR3, the DNA is TGTGCCAGCAGTTACTCGTTATGGCAGGGGGCAGATACGCAGTATTTT. Translated: CASSYSLWQGADTQYF.

This rearrangement joins TRBV29-1 to TRBJ2-5, with a weak D call TRBD2 (5 bases). The V end lost 6 bases, the J end lost 5 bases, and 13 bases lay between the germline ends. The CDR3 is made up of 12 amino acids. CDR1 and CDR2 from the germline V gene are SQVTM and ANQGSEA. The CDR3 region has the DNA TGCAGCGTCCGTGAGAGGAGGGAGACCCAGTACTTC. This gives the protein CSVRERRETQYF.